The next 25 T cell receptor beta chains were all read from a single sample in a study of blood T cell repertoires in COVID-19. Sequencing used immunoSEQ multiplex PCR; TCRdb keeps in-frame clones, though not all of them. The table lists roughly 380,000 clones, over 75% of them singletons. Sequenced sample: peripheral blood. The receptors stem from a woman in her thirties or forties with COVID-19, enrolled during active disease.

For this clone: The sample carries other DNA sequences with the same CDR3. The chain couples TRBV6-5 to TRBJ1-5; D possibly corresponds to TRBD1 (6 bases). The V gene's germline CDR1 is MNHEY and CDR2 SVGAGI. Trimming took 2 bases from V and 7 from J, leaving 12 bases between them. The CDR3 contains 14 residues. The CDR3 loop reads CASSYGGAGQPQHF. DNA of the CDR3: TGTGCCAGCAGTTACGGGGGCGCAGGGCAGCCCCAGCATTTT.

As DNA, the CDR3 is TGTGCCAGCAGCTTAGCGCCCAGAAGGAACACCGGGGAGCTGTTTTTT. It encodes CASSLAPRRNTGELFF. The chain couples TRBV7-2 to TRBJ2-2; no clear D. From germline, CDR1 is SGHTA and CDR2 FQGNSA. This CDR3 has 16 residues. The V gene lost 0 bases and the J gene lost 1 base, with 9 bases spanning the gap.

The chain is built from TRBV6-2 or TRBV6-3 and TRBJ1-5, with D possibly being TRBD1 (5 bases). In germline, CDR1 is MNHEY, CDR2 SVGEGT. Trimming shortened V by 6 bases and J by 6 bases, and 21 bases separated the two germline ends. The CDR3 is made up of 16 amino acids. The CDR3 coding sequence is TGTGCCAGCAGCCCACTGCGCGGGGGAACCGGTCAGCCCCAGCATTTT. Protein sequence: CASSPLRGGTGQPQHF.

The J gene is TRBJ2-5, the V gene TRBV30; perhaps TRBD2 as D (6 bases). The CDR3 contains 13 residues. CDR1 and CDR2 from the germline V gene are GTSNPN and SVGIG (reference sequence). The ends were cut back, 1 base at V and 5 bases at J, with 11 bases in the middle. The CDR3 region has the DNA TGTGCCTGGAGTGGGGCTGGGGGGGAGACCCAGTACTTC. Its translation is CAWSGAGGETQYF. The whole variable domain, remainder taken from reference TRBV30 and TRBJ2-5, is SQTIHQWPATLVQPVGSPLSLECTVEGTSNPNLYWYRQAAGRGLQLLFYSVGIGQISSEVPQNLSASRPQDRQFILSSKKLLLSDSGFYLCAWSGAGGETQYFGPGTRLLVL.

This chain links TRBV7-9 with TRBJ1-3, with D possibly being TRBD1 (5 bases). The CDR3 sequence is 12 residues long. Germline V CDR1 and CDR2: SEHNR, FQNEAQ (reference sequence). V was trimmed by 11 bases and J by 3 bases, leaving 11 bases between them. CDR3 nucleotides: TGTGCCGGGGGAGGGATTGGAAACACCATATATTTT. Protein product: CAGGGIGNTIYF.

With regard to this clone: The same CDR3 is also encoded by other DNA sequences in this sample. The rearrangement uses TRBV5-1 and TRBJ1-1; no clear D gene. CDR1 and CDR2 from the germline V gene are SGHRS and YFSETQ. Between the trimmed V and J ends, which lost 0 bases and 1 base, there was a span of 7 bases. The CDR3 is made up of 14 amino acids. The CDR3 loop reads CASSLGQRNTEAFF. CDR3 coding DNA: TGCGCCAGCAGCTTGGGGCAGCGGAACACTGAAGCTTTCTTT.

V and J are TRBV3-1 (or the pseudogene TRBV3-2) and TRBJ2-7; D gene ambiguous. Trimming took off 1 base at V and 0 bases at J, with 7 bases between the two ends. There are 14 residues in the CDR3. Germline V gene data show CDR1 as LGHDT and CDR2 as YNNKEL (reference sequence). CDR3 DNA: TGTGCCAGCAGCCAAGTTTGGAGCTCCTACGAGCAGTACTTC. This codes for CASSQVWSSYEQYF.

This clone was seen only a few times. The CDR3 protein is CASSLAPSRDTDTQYF. For the CDR3, the DNA is TGCGCCAGCAGCTTGGCCCCCAGCCGGGACACAGATACGCAGTATTTT. The rearrangement links TRBV5-1 to TRBJ2-3; TRBD2 might be the D (5 bases). The CDR3 spans 16 residues. CDR1 SGHRS and CDR2 YFSETQ come from the germline V gene. V was clipped by 0 bases and J by 2 bases, with 13 bases between them.

The CDR3: CAISGGGSNTIYF. CDR3 nucleotide sequence: TGTGCCATCAGTGGCGGGGGATCGAACACCATATATTTT. The chain couples TRBV10-3 to TRBJ1-3; D perhaps matches TRBD1 (5 bases). V dropped 4 bases and J dropped 7 bases, with 11 bases sitting between them. The CDR3 loop spans 13 amino acids. Germline CDR1 is ENHRY and CDR2 is SYGVKD.

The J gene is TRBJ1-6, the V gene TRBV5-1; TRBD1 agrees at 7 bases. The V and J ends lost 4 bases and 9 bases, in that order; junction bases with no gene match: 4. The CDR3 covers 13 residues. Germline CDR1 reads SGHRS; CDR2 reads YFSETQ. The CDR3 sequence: CASSEGQASPLHF. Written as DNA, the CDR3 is TGCGCCAGCAGCGAAGGACAGGCTTCACCCCTCCACTTT.

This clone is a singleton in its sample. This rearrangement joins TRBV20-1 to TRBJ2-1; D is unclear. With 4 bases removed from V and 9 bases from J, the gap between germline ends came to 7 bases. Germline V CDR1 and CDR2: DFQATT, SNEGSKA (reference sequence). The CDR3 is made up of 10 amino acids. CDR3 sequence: CSAIAGEQFF. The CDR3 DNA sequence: TGCAGTGCTATCGCCGGTGAGCAGTTCTTC.

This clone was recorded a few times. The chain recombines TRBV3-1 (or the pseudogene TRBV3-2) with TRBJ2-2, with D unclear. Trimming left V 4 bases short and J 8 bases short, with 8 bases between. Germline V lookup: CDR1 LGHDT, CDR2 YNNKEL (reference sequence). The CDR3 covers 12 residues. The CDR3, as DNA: TGTGCCAGCAGCCGAGCAGGTGGGGAGCTGTTTTTT. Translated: CASSRAGGELFF.

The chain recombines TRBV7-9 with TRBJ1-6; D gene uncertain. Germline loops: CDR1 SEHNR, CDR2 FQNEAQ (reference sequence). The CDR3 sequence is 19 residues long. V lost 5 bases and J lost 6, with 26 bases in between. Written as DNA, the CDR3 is TGTGCCAGCAGCCCCGAGTCATCTATGACAAAGCGGGGTAATTCACCCCTCCACTTT. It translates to CASSPESSMTKRGNSPLHF.

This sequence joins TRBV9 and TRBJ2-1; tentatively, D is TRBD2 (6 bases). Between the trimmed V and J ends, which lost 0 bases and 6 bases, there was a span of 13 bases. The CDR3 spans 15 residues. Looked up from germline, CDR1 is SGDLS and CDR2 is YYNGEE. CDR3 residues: CASSVAGSGVNEQFF. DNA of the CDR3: TGTGCCAGCAGCGTAGCCGGGAGTGGAGTCAATGAGCAGTTCTTC.

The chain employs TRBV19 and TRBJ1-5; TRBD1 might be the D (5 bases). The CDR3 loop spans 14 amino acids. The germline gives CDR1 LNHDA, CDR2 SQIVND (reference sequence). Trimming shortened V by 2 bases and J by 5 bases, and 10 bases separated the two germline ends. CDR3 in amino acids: CASSISRVDQPQHF. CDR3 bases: TGTGCCAGTAGTATATCCAGGGTGGATCAGCCCCAGCATTTT.

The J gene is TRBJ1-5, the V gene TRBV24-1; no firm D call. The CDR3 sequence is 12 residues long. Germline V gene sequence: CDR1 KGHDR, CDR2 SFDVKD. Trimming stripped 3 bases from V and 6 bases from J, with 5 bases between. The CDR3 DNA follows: TGTGCCACCAGTGATAGCGGTCAGCCCCAGCATTTT. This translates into CATSDSGQPQHF.

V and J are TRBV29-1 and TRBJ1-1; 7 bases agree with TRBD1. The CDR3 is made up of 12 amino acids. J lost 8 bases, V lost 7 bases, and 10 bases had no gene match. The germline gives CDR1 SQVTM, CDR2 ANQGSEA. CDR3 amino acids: CSAMTGTSEAFF. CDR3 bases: TGCAGCGCTATGACAGGGACATCGGAAGCTTTCTTT.

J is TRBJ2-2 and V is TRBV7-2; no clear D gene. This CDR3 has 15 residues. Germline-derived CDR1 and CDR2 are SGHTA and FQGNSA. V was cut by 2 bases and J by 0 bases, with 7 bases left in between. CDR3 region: CASSLQVSNTGELFF. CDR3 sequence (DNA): TGTGCCAGCAGCTTACAGGTGTCGAACACCGGGGAGCTGTTTTTT.

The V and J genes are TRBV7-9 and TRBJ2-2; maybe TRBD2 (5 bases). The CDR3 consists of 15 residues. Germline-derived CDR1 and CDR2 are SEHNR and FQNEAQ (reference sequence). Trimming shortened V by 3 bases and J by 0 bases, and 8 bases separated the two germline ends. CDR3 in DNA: TGTGCCAGCAGCTTTGGCGGGCCGAACACCGGGGAGCTGTTTTTT. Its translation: CASSFGGPNTGELFF.

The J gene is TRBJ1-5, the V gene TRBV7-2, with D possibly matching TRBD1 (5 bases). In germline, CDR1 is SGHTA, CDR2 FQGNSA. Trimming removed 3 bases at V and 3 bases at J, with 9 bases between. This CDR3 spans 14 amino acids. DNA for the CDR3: TGTGCCAGCAGCTTGATCAGGGACAATCAGCCCCAGCATTTT. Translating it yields CASSLIRDNQPQHF.

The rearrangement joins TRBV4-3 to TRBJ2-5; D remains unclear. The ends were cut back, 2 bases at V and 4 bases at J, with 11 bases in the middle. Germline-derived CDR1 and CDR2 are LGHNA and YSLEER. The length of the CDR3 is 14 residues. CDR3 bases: TGCGCCAGCAGCCAATCCTCGGGTGGAGAGACCCAGTACTTC. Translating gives CASSQSSGGETQYF.

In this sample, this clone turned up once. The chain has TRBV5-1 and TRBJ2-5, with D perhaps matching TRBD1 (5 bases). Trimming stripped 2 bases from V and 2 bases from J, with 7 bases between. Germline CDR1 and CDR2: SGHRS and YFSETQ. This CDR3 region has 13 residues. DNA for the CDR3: TGCGCCAGCAGCTTCAGGGAACAAGAGACCCAGTACTTC. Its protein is CASSFREQETQYF.

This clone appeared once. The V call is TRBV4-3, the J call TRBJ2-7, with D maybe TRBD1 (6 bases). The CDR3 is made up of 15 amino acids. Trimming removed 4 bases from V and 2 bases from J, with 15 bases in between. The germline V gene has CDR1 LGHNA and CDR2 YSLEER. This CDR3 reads CASSRTARGPYEQYF. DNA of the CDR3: TGCGCCAGCAGCCGGACCGCCAGGGGACCCTACGAGCAGTACTTC.

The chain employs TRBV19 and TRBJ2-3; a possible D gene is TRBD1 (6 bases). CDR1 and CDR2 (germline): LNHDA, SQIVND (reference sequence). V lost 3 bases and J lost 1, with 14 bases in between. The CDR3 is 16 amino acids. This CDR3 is CASSIARGLGTDTQYF. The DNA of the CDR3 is TGTGCCAGTAGTATCGCCAGGGGCTTAGGCACAGATACGCAGTATTTT.

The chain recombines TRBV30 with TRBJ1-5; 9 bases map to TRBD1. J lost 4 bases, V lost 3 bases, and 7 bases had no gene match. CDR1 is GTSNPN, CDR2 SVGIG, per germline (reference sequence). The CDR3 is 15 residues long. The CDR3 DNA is TGTGCCTGGAGCGCGGGGACAGGGACAAATCAGCCCCAGCATTTT. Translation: CAWSAGTGTNQPQHF.